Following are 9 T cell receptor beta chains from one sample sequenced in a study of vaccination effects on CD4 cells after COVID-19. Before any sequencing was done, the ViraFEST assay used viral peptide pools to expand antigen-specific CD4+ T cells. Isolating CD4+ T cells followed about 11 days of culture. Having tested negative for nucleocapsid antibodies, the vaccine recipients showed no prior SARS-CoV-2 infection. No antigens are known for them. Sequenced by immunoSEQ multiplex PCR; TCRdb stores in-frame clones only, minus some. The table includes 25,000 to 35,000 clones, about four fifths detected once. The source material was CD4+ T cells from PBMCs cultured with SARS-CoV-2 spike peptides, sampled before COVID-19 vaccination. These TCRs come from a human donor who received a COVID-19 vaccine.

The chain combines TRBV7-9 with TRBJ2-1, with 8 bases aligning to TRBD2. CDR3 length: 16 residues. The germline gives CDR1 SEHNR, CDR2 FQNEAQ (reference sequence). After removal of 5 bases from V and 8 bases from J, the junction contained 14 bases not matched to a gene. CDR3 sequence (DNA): TGTGCCAGCAGCCGACCGCTGGCGGGAGGCCCCCATGAGCAGTTCTTC. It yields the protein CASSRPLAGGPHEQFF.

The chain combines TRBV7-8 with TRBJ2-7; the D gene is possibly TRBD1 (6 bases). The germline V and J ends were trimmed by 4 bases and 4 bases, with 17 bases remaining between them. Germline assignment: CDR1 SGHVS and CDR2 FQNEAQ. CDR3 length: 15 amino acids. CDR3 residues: CASSSRGQRMYEQYF. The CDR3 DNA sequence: TGTGCCAGCAGCTCCCGCGGACAGCGAATGTACGAGCAGTACTTC.

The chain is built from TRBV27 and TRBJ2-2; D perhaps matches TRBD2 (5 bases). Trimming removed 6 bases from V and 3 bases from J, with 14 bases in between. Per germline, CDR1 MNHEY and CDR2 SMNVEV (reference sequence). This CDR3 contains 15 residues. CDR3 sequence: CASRLGWAYTGELFF. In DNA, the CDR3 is TGTGCCAGCAGACTAGGGTGGGCATACACCGGGGAGCTGTTTTTT.

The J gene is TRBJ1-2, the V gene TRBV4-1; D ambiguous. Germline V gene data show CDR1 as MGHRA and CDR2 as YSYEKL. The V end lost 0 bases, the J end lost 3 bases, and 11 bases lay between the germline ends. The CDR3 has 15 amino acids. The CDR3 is CASSQDFVGDYGYTF. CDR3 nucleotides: TGCGCCAGCAGCCAAGATTTCGTCGGGGACTATGGCTACACCTTC.

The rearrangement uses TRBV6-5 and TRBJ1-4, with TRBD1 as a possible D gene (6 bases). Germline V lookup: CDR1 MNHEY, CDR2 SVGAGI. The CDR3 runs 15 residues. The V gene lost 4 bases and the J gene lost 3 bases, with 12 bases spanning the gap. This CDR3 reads CASSSTGMANEKLFF. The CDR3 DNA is TGTGCCAGCAGTTCCACAGGGATGGCTAATGAAAAACTGTTTTTT.

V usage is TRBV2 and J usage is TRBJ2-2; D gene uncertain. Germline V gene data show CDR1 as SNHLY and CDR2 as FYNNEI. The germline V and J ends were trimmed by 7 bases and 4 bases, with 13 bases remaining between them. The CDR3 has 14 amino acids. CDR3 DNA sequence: TGTGCCAGCACCATGGCCCGTTTCACCGGGGAGCTGTTTTTT. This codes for CASTMARFTGELFF.

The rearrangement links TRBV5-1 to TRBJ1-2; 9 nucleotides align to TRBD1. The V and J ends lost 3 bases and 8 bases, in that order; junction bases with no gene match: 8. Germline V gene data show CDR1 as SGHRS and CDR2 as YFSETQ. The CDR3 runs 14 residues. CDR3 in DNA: TGCGCCAGCAGCTGGGGACAGGGAAGTAAGGGCTACACCTTC. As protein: CASSWGQGSKGYTF.

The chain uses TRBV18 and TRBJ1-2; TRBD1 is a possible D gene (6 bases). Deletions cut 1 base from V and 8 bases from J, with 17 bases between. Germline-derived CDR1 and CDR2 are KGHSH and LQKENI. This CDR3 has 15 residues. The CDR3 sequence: CASSPQRTAPWGYTF. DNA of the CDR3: TGTGCCAGCTCACCACAAAGGACAGCCCCTTGGGGCTACACCTTC.

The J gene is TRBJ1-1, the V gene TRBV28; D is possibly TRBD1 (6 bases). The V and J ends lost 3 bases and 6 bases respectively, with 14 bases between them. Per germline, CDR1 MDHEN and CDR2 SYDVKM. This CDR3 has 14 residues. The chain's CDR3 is CASSFQGSGPEAFF. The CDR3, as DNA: TGTGCCAGCAGTTTCCAGGGGTCGGGGCCTGAAGCTTTCTTT.